These 9 T cell receptor beta chains were sequenced from one sample in a study of regulatory T cells in long-lasting Graves disease. Researchers made TCR beta libraries by using iRepertoire HTBI primers and running Arm-PCR on CDR3 regions. Via MiXCR, TCRdb re-called the multiplex PCR reads, giving one row per CDR3 protein. The data show over 350,000 distinct CDR3 sequences, roughly 15% seen once. This sample's time point: newly diagnosed GD, antithyroid drugs for less than 3 months. Extracted RNA from PBMCs served as the source of the TCR library. This same sample was also taken into another study, of T cells in Graves' hyperthyroidism and ophthalmopathy.

The starting material was peripheral blood mononuclear cells (PBMCs), obtained at new diagnosis, from a patient treated with antithyroid drugs. Every receptor here comes from a woman between 50 and 59 years old with Graves disease.

This clonotype was seen a few times. The gene calls are TRBV28 and TRBJ1-2, with a tentative D call TRBD1 (5 bases). In germline, CDR1 is MDHEN, CDR2 SYDVKM. V was cut by 6 bases and J by 7 bases, with 12 bases left in between. The CDR3 totals 12 residues. Here the CDR3 DNA reads TGTGCCAGCAGACAGGCCTTGGGTGGCTACACCTTC. Translating gives CASRQALGGYTF.

CDR3 coding DNA: TGTGCCAGCAGCGTAGATGGAGGGTATAGCTCTGGGGCCAACGTCCTGACTTTC. It is translated as CASSVDGGYSSGANVLTF. This sequence joins TRBV9 and TRBJ2-6; TRBD2 might be the D (6 bases). The CDR3 loop spans 18 amino acids. Trimming stripped 0 bases from V and 0 bases from J, with 13 bases between. From germline, CDR1 is SGDLS and CDR2 YYNGEE.

This clonotype was counted ten times or more. The chain couples TRBV18 to TRBJ2-1; D is unresolved. Trimming took off 1 base at V and 5 bases at J, with 6 bases between the two ends. This CDR3 spans 13 amino acids. The germline V gene encodes CDR1 KGHSH and CDR2 LQKENI. CDR3 in DNA: TGTGCCAGCTCACCACTTAGGGACAATGAGCAGTTCTTC. It yields the protein CASSPLRDNEQFF.

Only a few counts were recorded for this clonotype. This chain uses TRBV25-1 with TRBJ2-1; no reliable D call. Trimming cost V 5 bases and J 6 bases, with 17 bases left between them. CDR3 length equals 15 residues. The germline gives CDR1 MGHDK, CDR2 SYGVNS. The CDR3 region has the DNA TGTGCCAGCAGTCCACGTCGGGTTGTGGGCAATGAGCAGTTCTTC. Its translation is CASSPRRVVGNEQFF.

The V call is TRBV28, the J call TRBJ2-7; D call uncertain. The CDR3 extends over 13 amino acids. V was pared by 8 bases and J by 2 bases, with 13 bases between. CDR1 is MDHEN and CDR2 is SYDVKM in the germline V gene. CDR3 amino acids: CASRPEVTYEQYF. DNA for the CDR3: TGTGCCAGCCGGCCGGAAGTCACCTACGAGCAGTACTTC.

This clonotype has more than one count but fewer than ten. V and J are TRBV20-1 and TRBJ2-5, with 7 bases fitting TRBD1. The J segment lost 5 bases and the V segment lost 5 bases, leaving 14 bases of the junction unmatched. This CDR3 spans 15 amino acids. The germline CDR1 and CDR2 sequences are DFQATT and SNEGSKA (reference sequence). The CDR3 DNA follows: TGCAGTGCTTCCGAAACAGGGGATCAGGTTGAGACCCAGTACTTC. It codes for CSASETGDQVETQYF.

This clonotype was seen ten or more times. The gene calls are TRBV20-1 and TRBJ2-1; TRBD2 aligns across 10 bases. V lost 6 bases, J lost 6 bases, and 5 bases stayed unmatched. The CDR3 runs to 13 residues. Per the germline V gene, CDR1 is DFQATT and CDR2 is SNEGSKA (reference sequence). CDR3 sequence reads: CSALAGVINEQFF. The DNA for the CDR3 is TGCAGTGCCCTAGCGGGGGTCATCAATGAGCAGTTCTTC.

At least ten counts were recorded for this clonotype. V and J are TRBV2 and TRBJ2-7; no clear D. The germline V and J ends were trimmed by 6 bases and 5 bases, with 11 bases remaining between them. CDR3 size: 12 residues. CDR1 is SNHLY and CDR2 is FYNNEI in the germline V gene. This CDR3 reads CASRQPWDEQYF. CDR3 nucleotide sequence: TGTGCCAGCAGGCAACCGTGGGACGAGCAGTACTTC.

The chain uses TRBV19 and TRBJ1-2; no reliable D call. Germline V CDR1 and CDR2: LNHDA, SQIVND (reference sequence). This CDR3 is built from 15 residues. V dropped 6 bases and J dropped 4 bases, with 18 bases sitting between them. The CDR3, as DNA: TGTGCCAGTAGCCCCTTGATCGGGGATAGCTATGGCTACACCTTC. Translating it yields CASSPLIGDSYGYTF.